Presented here are 32 T cell receptor beta chains from one specimen sequenced in a study of blood T cell repertoires in COVID-19. The method was immunoSEQ multiplex PCR; TCRdb's version includes in-frame clones alone and lacks a portion of them. The table lists fewer than 150,000 clones, around 86% of them singletons. Sequencing used peripheral blood. These receptors all come from a woman aged 65 to 85 with acute or convalescent COVID-19.

This clone was seen a single time. J is TRBJ1-1 and V is TRBV7-9, with D maybe TRBD1 (5 bases). Looked up from germline, CDR1 is SEHNR and CDR2 is FQNEAQ (reference sequence). The CDR3 loop spans 13 amino acids. V was pared by 3 bases and J by 7 bases, with 12 bases between. CDR3: CASSLLQVGEAFF. In DNA form, the CDR3 reads TGTGCCAGCAGCTTGCTACAGGTCGGTGAAGCTTTCTTT.

The V and J genes are TRBV5-1 and TRBJ1-1; D gene ambiguous. There are 15 residues in the CDR3. Trimming took 5 bases from V and 2 from J, leaving 16 bases between them. Germline V gene sequence: CDR1 SGHRS, CDR2 YFSETQ. The DNA for the CDR3 is TGCGCCAGCAGTTTAGATACAGCCGTAAACACTGAAGCTTTCTTT. The encoded protein is CASSLDTAVNTEAFF. Complete variable domain (other parts from reference TRBV5-1 and TRBJ1-1): KAGVTQTPRYLIKTRGQQVTLSCSPISGHRSVSWYQQTPGQGLQFLFEYFSETQRNKGNFPGRFSGRQFSNSRSEMNVSTLELGDSALYLCASSLDTAVNTEAFFGQGTRLTVV.

The chain has TRBV2 and TRBJ1-4; 8 nucleotides match TRBD1. The CDR3 sequence is 13 residues long. The ends lost 4 bases at V and 8 bases at J; junction bases unmatched: 3. Germline lookup yields CDR1 SNHLY and CDR2 FYNNEI. The CDR3 sequence: CASSGDRNEKLFF. CDR3 nucleotide sequence: TGTGCCAGCAGTGGGGACAGGAACGAAAAACTGTTTTTT.

J is TRBJ1-6 and V is TRBV30; D gene ambiguous. The ends were cut back, 0 bases at V and 10 bases at J, with 10 bases in the middle. The CDR3 extends over 13 amino acids. Germline loops: CDR1 GTSNPN, CDR2 SVGIG (reference sequence). The CDR3 loop is CAWSVLAGSPLHF. DNA for the CDR3: TGTGCCTGGAGTGTGCTGGCGGGGTCACCCCTCCACTTT.

The rearrangement links TRBV2 to TRBJ1-6, with D possibly matching TRBD1 (6 bases). The germline V and J ends were trimmed by 7 bases and 9 bases, with 13 bases remaining between them. CDR3 length equals 13 residues. The V gene's germline CDR1 is SNHLY and CDR2 FYNNEI. This chain's CDR3 is CASTARGPSPLHF. CDR3 bases: TGTGCCAGCACGGCCAGGGGTCCTTCACCCCTCCACTTT.

This rearrangement joins TRBV6-4 to TRBJ2-3; tentative D call: TRBD2 (5 bases). Germline lookup yields CDR1 MRHNA and CDR2 SNTAGT. Trimming took off 0 bases at V and 14 bases at J, with 18 bases between the two ends. The CDR3 has 14 amino acids. The CDR3 DNA reads as TGTGCCAGCAGTGACTCCCCCGGGAATCCCGGCCTGTATTTT. As protein: CASSDSPGNPGLYF.

J is TRBJ1-1 and V is TRBV2, with 7 nucleotides matching TRBD1. Losses at the gene ends were 8 bases for V and 0 bases for J; bases not matched to a gene: 3. The CDR3 totals 13 residues. The germline V gene has CDR1 SNHLY and CDR2 FYNNEI. The CDR3 sequence: CASWGQLNTEAFF. The CDR3 nucleotides are TGTGCCAGCTGGGGACAGCTGAACACTGAAGCTTTCTTT.

The CDR3 spells CASSLFRGETQYF. CDR3 bases: TGCGCCAGCAGCTTGTTCAGGGGCGAGACCCAGTACTTC. The rearrangement joins TRBV5-1 to TRBJ2-5; tentative D call: TRBD1 (6 bases). V gave up 1 base and J gave up 5 bases, with 9 bases separating them. In germline, CDR1 is SGHRS, CDR2 YFSETQ. The length of the CDR3 is 13 residues.

The chain is built from TRBV9 and TRBJ1-1, with a possible D match to TRBD1 (5 bases). This CDR3 comprises 14 residues. Germline V gene sequence: CDR1 SGDLS, CDR2 YYNGEE. V gave up 1 base and J gave up 5 bases, with 12 bases separating them. CDR3 protein: CASSVTRQPTEAFF. CDR3 DNA: TGTGCCAGCAGCGTAACGAGACAGCCAACTGAAGCTTTCTTT.

The chain carries TRBV13 and TRBJ2-7, with D possibly TRBD1 on 6 matching bases. The length of the CDR3 is 14 residues. V lost 5 bases and J 0 bases, leaving 11 bases between the germline ends. Germline V gene sequence: CDR1 PRHDT, CDR2 FYEKMQ (reference sequence). The CDR3 DNA reads TGTGCCAGCAGCCCCCGGGACATCTCCTACGAGCAGTACTTC. It is translated as CASSPRDISYEQYF.

The V call is TRBV30, the J call TRBJ2-1, with 10 positions matching TRBD2. Germline-derived CDR1 and CDR2 are GTSNPN and SVGIG (reference sequence). V was pared by 0 bases and J by 4 bases, with 3 bases of the junction left unmatched. This CDR3 spans 15 amino acids. In nucleotides, the CDR3 is TGTGCCTGGAGTGTAGTAGCGGGGGGATACAATGAGCAGTTCTTC. Translated, it gives CAWSVVAGGYNEQFF.

The V and J genes are TRBV9 and TRBJ1-3; 9 nucleotides line up with TRBD1. This CDR3 has 14 amino acids. Germline CDR1 and CDR2: SGDLS and YYNGEE. V lost 7 bases and J lost 2; bases outside the gene matches: 4. CDR3 bases: TGTGCCAGCGCGAGGGACAGGGCTGGAAACACCATATATTTT. It translates to CASARDRAGNTIYF.

The V call is TRBV7-2, the J call TRBJ1-1; 8 bases align to TRBD1. Germline trimming cut 2 bases from V and 10 bases from J; bases unmatched to any gene: 15. CDR1 and CDR2 (germline): SGHTA, FQGNSA. The CDR3 runs to 16 residues. CDR3 DNA sequence: TGTGCCAGCAGCTTAAGCAGGACAGGGAAGGTTGCGACAGCTTTCTTT. The encoded protein is CASSLSRTGKVATAFF.

The rearrangement uses TRBV6-5 and TRBJ1-1; D gene uncertain. Trimming left V 4 bases short and J 1 base short, with 13 bases between. There are 15 residues in the CDR3. Per the germline V gene, CDR1 is MNHEY and CDR2 is SVGAGI. CDR3 in DNA: TGTGCCAGCAGTTCCCACCCACAAACGAACACTGAAGCTTTCTTT. Translation: CASSSHPQTNTEAFF.

The rearrangement uses TRBV5-1 and TRBJ1-5; D gene unclear. Germline-derived CDR1 and CDR2 are SGHRS and YFSETQ. The CDR3 is 16 amino acids. Trimming removed 2 bases at V and 3 bases at J, with 15 bases between. The CDR3 nucleotides are TGCGCCAGCAGCTTCCGGGGAAGGTCATACAATCAGCCCCAGCATTTT. Amino acids: CASSFRGRSYNQPQHF.

The chain carries TRBV5-1 and TRBJ1-2; D may be TRBD1 (6 bases). CDR1 is SGHRS, CDR2 YFSETQ, per germline. The CDR3 totals 14 residues. V gave up 0 bases and J gave up 8 bases, with 14 bases separating them. CDR3: CASSLGTDQGGYTF. In DNA form, the CDR3 reads TGCGCCAGCAGCTTGGGGACAGACCAAGGGGGCTACACCTTC.

The chain recombines TRBV6-1 with TRBJ2-7; 7 positions agree with TRBD2. V dropped 1 base and J dropped 7; count of bases not matched to a gene: 4. In germline, CDR1 is MNHNS, CDR2 SASEGT. The CDR3 consists of 13 residues. The CDR3 reads CASSEVNGGEQYF. For the CDR3, the DNA is TGTGCCAGCAGTGAAGTAAACGGGGGGGAGCAGTACTTC.

The chain carries TRBV2 and TRBJ1-1, with a tentative D call TRBD1 (5 bases). The CDR3 is 16 amino acids. Germline V gene lookup returns CDR1 SNHLY and CDR2 FYNNEI. The V end was cut by 3 bases, the J end by 2 bases, with 16 bases between. The CDR3 region is CASSEPQVKLNTEAFF. The DNA of the CDR3 is TGTGCCAGCAGTGAGCCACAGGTAAAGTTAAACACTGAAGCTTTCTTT.

This rearrangement joins TRBV5-1 to TRBJ1-5; D unclear. Deletions cut 4 bases from V and 0 bases from J, with 5 bases between. CDR1 and CDR2 from the germline V gene are SGHRS and YFSETQ. The CDR3 length is 13 residues. The CDR3 coding sequence is TGCGCCAGCAGCCCAGATAGCAATCAGCCCCAGCATTTT. It codes for CASSPDSNQPQHF. The variable domain in full, completed from reference TRBV5-1 and TRBJ1-5, reads KAGVTQTPRYLIKTRGQQVTLSCSPISGHRSVSWYQQTPGQGLQFLFEYFSETQRNKGNFPGRFSGRQFSNSRSEMNVSTLELGDSALYLCASSPDSNQPQHFGDGTRLSIL.

The chain recombines TRBV28 with TRBJ1-2; D call uncertain. Germline values: CDR1 MDHEN, CDR2 SYDVKM. CDR3 size: 15 residues. The V and J ends lost 4 bases and 4 bases respectively, with 16 bases between them. The CDR3 is CASSSSGLRVYGYTF. Written as DNA, the CDR3 is TGTGCCAGCAGTTCCTCCGGGCTGAGGGTCTATGGCTACACCTTC.

In regard to this clone: One junction end disagrees with the germline gene, perhaps due to a read error. V usage is TRBV3-1 (or the pseudogene TRBV3-2) and J usage is TRBJ1-5, with 9 bases matching TRBD1. The germline V gene has CDR1 LGHDT and CDR2 YNNKEL (reference sequence). The CDR3 has 17 residues. The CDR3 loop reads CASSQSVTGGADQPQHF. Written as DNA, the CDR3 is TGTGCCAGCAGCCAGAGTGTCACAGGGGGCGCAGATCAGCCTCAGCATTTT.

CDR3 DNA sequence: TGTGCCACCCGCCCGGGACAGGGGCGCTACGAGCAGTACTTC. It is translated as CATRPGQGRYEQYF. This chain links TRBV28 with TRBJ2-7; 10 bases map to TRBD1. Germline CDR1 is MDHEN and CDR2 is SYDVKM. V trimming: 10 bases; J trimming: 3 bases; junction bases outside the gene matches: 9. The CDR3 consists of 14 residues. The whole variable domain, remainder taken from reference TRBV28 and TRBJ2-7, is DVKVTQSSRYLVKRTGEKVFLECVQDMDHENMFWYRQDPGLGLRLIYFSYDVKMKEKGDIPEGYSVSREKKERFSLILESASTNQTSMYLCATRPGQGRYEQYFGPGTRLTVT.

The V and J genes are TRBV4-2 and TRBJ2-5; 15 nucleotides agree with TRBD2. The CDR3 extends over 19 amino acids. The V gene's germline CDR1 is LGHNA and CDR2 YNFKEQ. V shed 4 bases, J shed 3 bases, and the junction held 12 bases outside the gene matches. The CDR3 DNA sequence: TGTGCCAGCAGCCGGACCGGCCGGGGACTAGCGGGGGGAGAAGAGACCCAGTACTTC. The encoded protein is CASSRTGRGLAGGEETQYF.

The rearrangement links TRBV19 to TRBJ2-7; tentative D call: TRBD1 (5 bases). Between the trimmed V and J ends, which lost 4 bases and 3 bases, there was a span of 19 bases. The CDR3 extends over 16 amino acids. Germline assignment: CDR1 LNHDA and CDR2 SQIVND (reference sequence). Here the CDR3 reads CASSRGTGSVDYEQYF. CDR3 nucleotides: TGTGCCAGTAGTAGGGGCACTGGGTCGGTAGACTACGAGCAGTACTTC.

The chain is built from TRBV30 and TRBJ1-1; 9 nucleotides line up with TRBD1. This CDR3 has 14 amino acids. J gave up 11 bases and V 5 bases, and 15 bases lay outside the gene matches. Germline CDR1 is GTSNPN and CDR2 is SVGIG (reference sequence). CDR3 amino acids: CAWGFADRGGLAFF. The CDR3 DNA sequence: TGTGCCTGGGGATTTGCCGACAGGGGGGGGCTGGCTTTCTTT.

This sequence joins TRBV6-5 and TRBJ1-5, with D possibly being TRBD1 (5 bases). Per the germline V gene, CDR1 is MNHEY and CDR2 is SVGAGI. The CDR3 sequence is 15 residues long. V shed 0 bases and J shed 4 bases, with 10 bases lying between them. The CDR3 nucleotides read TGTGCCAGCAGTTACTCGTTTGGGGCAAATCAGCCCCAGCATTTT. It encodes CASSYSFGANQPQHF.

This rearrangement joins TRBV10-3 to TRBJ2-6, with TRBD1 identical over 9 bases. The germline V gene has CDR1 ENHRY and CDR2 SYGVKD. J gave up 2 bases and V 9 bases, and 5 bases lay outside the gene matches. The CDR3 covers 15 residues. Here the CDR3 reads CAIWDRETGANVLTF. CDR3 in DNA: TGTGCCATATGGGACAGGGAGACTGGGGCCAACGTCCTGACTTTC.

The V and J genes are TRBV11-2 and TRBJ1-6; 7 bases fit TRBD1. The germline V gene has CDR1 SGHAT and CDR2 FQNNGV. V shed 0 bases, J shed 13 bases, and the junction held 0 bases outside the gene matches. This CDR3 has 12 residues. The CDR3 spells CASSLDRGPLHF. DNA for the CDR3: TGTGCCAGCAGCTTAGACAGGGGGCCCCTCCACTTT.

The sample holds one count of this clone. This chain joins TRBV12-3 or TRBV12-4 and TRBJ1-4; D remains unclear. The CDR3 totals 13 residues. Trimming cost V 3 bases and J 7 bases, with 9 bases left between them. In nucleotides, the CDR3 is TGTGCCAGCAGTTTGCGGTCAATTGAAAAACTGTTTTTT. Translated, it gives CASSLRSIEKLFF.

V and J are TRBV4-1 and TRBJ2-5; 7 bases are a match to TRBD2. The ends lost 0 bases at V and 0 bases at J; junction bases unmatched: 22. The germline gives CDR1 MGHRA, CDR2 YSYEKL. The CDR3 spans 22 residues. CDR3 DNA: TGCGCCAGCAGCCAAGAAACGGGAGACCCGGGACTATCAAAGGAAAACCAAGAGACCCAGTACTTC. Translation gives CASSQETGDPGLSKENQETQYF.

The chain carries TRBV6-5 and TRBJ1-2, with a weak D call TRBD1 (6 bases). Trimming left V 6 bases short and J 3 bases short, with 14 bases between. From germline, CDR1 is MNHEY and CDR2 SVGAGI. The CDR3 is 14 residues long. The CDR3 region has the DNA TGTGCCAGCAGCAACCCCGGGACACACTATGGCTACACCTTC. Translated, it gives CASSNPGTHYGYTF.

In this sample, this clone turned up once. The chain is built from TRBV29-1 and TRBJ2-2; 7 positions match TRBD1. CDR3 length: 12 residues. Germline CDR1 and CDR2: SQVTM and ANQGSEA. The V segment lost 6 bases and the J segment 5 bases; nucleotides outside the gene matches: 3. The CDR3 DNA follows: TGCAGCGTAGACAGGGATACCGGGGAGCTGTTTTTT. Translation: CSVDRDTGELFF.